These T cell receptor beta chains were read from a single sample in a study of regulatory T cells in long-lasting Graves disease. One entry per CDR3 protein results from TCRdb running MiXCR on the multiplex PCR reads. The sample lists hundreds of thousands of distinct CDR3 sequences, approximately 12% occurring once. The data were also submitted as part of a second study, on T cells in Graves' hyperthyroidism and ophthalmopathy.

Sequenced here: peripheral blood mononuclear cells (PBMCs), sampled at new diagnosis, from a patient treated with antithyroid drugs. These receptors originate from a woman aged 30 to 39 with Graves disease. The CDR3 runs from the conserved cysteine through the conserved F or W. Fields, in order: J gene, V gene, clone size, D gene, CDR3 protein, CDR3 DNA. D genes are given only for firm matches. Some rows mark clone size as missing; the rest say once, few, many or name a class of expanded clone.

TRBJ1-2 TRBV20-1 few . CSASRSRDYGGYTF TGCAGTGCTAGCCGATCCCGGGACTACGGTGGCTACACCTTC
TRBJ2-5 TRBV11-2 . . CASSLNPGRKETQYF TGTGCCAGCAGCTTAAACCCAGGGAGAAAAGAGACCCAGTACTTC
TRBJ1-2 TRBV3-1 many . CASSPASHGYTF TGTGCCAGCAGCCCTGCCTCCCATGGCTACACCTTC
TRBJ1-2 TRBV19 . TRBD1 CASSPAQTGGDGYTF TGTGCCAGTAGTCCTGCCCAGACAGGGGGCGATGGCTACACCTTC
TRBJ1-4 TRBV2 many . CASGVGETKLFF TGTGCCAGCGGGGTGGGTGAGACAAAACTGTTTTTT
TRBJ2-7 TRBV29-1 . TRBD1 CSAVRTGAYEQYF TGCAGCGCCGTCCGGACAGGGGCCTACGAGCAGTACTTC
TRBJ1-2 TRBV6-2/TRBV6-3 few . CASSHGQGMSGYTF TGTGCCAGCAGCCACGGGCAGGGAATGAGTGGCTACACCTTC
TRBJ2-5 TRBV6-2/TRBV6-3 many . CASSEIKGIETQYF TGTGCCAGCAGTGAAATTAAAGGGATCGAGACCCAGTACTTC
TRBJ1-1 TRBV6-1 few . CASSGRRNTEAFF TGTGCCAGCAGCGGCAGGAGGAACACTGAAGCTTTCTTT
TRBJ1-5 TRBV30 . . CAWSAYGPRVVGQPQHF TGTGCCTGGAGTGCCTATGGACCCAGGGTTGTTGGTCAGCCCCAGCATTTT
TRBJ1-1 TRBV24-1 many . CATSDGQGMNTEAFF TGTGCCACCAGTGATGGGCAGGGTATGAACACTGAAGCTTTCTTT
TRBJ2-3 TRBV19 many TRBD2 CASRPSGRGTDTQYF TGTGCCAGCAGGCCGAGCGGGAGGGGGACAGATACGCAGTATTTT
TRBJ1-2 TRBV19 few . CASSERRDYGYTF TGTGCCAGTAGCGAACGACGGGACTATGGCTACACCTTC
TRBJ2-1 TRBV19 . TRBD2 CASSSGGLSYNEQFF TGTGCCAGTAGTTCGGGAGGCCTCTCCTACAATGAGCAGTTCTTC
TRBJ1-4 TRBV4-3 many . CASSHLKDGTNEKLFF TGCGCCAGCAGCCACCTTAAGGACGGAACTAATGAAAAACTGTTTTTT
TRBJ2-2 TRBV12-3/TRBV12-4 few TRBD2 CASTPILAGGELFF TGTGCCAGCACCCCTATACTAGCGGGCGGGGAGCTGTTTTTT
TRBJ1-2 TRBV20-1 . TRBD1 CSARGDPTGAYYGYTF TGCAGTGCTAGAGGGGACCCGACAGGGGCGTACTATGGCTACACCTTC
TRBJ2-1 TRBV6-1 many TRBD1 CASRGTGVYNEQFF TGTGCCAGCAGAGGGACAGGGGTTTACAATGAGCAGTTCTTC
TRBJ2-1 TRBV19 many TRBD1 CASSISGQGAYNEQFF TGTGCCAGTAGTATAAGCGGCCAGGGGGCCTACAATGAGCAGTTCTTC
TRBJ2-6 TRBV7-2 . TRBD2 CASSLWGGAGANVLTF TGTGCCAGCAGCTTATGGGGGGGGGCTGGGGCCAACGTCCTGACTTTC
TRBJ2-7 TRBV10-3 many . CAITPGAGAEQYF TGTGCCATCACCCCGGGGGCTGGGGCCGAGCAGTACTTC
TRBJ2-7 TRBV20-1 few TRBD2 CSARLAGVYEQCF TGCAGTGCTCGACTAGCGGGAGTCTACGAGCAGTGCTTC
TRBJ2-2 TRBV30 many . CVWSVYGAGELFF TGTGTCTGGAGTGTATACGGGGCCGGGGAGCTGTTTTTT
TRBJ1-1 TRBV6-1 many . CASDRAQSLTEAFF TGTGCCAGCGATCGGGCCCAGAGTTTGACTGAAGCTTTCTTT
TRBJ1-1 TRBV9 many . CASSVGNNQGWNTEAFF TGTGCCAGCAGCGTCGGAAATAATCAGGGGTGGAACACTGAAGCTTTCTTT
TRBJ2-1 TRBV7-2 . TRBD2 CASSLKGWGRLLAGGTYNEQFF TGTGCCAGCAGCCTAAAAGGGTGGGGCCGGCTACTAGCGGGAGGTACCTACAATGAGCAGTTCTTC